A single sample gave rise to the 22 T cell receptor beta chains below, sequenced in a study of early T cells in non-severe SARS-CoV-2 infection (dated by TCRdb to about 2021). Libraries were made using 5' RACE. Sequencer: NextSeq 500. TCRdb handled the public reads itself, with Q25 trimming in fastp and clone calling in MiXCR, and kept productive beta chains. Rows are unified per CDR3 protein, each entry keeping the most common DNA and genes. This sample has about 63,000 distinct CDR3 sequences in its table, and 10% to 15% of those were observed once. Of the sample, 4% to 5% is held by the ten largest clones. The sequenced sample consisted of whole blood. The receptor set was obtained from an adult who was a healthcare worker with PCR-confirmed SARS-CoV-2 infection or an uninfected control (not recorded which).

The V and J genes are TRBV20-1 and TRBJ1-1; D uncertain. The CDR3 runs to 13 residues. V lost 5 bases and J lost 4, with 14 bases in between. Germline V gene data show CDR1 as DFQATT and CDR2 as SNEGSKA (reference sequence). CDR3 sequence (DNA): TGCAGTGCTGGGTTAGTGTTTGGCACTGAAGCTTTCTTT. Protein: CSAGLVFGTEAFF.

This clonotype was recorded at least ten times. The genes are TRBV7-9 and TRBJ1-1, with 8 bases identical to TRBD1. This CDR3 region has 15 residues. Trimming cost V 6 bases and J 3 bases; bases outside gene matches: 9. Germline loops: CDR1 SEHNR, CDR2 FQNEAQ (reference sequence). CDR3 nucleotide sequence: TGTGCCAGCAGGACCCAGGGACAGGCTCACACTGAAGCTTTCTTT. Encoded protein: CASRTQGQAHTEAFF.

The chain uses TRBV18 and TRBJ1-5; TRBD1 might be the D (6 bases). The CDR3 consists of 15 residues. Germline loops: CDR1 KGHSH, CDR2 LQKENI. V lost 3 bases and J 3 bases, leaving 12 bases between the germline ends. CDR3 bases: TGTGCCAGCTCACCCGCACAGGGTACCAATCAGCCCCAGCATTTT. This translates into CASSPAQGTNQPQHF.

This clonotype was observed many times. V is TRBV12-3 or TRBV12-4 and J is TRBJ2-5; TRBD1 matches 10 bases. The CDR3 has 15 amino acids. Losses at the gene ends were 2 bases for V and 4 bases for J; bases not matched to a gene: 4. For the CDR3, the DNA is TGTGCCAGCAGTTTAACGACAGGGGGCCGAGAGACCCAGTACTTC. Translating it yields CASSLTTGGRETQYF.

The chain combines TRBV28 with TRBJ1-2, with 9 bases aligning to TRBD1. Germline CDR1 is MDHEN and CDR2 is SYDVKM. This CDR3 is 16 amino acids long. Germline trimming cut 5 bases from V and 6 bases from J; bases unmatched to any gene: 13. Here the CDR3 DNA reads TGTGCCAGCAGTCCCGCGGGACAGGGTGGGACCGATGGCTACACCTTC. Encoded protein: CASSPAGQGGTDGYTF.

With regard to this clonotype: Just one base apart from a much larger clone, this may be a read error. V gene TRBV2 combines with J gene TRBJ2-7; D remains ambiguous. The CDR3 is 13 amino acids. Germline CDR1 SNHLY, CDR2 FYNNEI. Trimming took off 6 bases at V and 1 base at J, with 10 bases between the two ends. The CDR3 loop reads CASRPVASYEQYF. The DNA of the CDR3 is TGTGCCAGCAGACCCGTCGCATCCTACGAGCAGTACTTC. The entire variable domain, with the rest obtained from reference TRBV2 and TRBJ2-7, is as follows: EPEVTQTPSHQVTQMGQEVILRCVPISNHLYFYWYRQILGQKVEFLVSFYNNEISEKSEIFDDQFSVERPDGSNFTLKIRSTKLEDSAMYFCASRPVASYEQYFGPGTRLTVT.

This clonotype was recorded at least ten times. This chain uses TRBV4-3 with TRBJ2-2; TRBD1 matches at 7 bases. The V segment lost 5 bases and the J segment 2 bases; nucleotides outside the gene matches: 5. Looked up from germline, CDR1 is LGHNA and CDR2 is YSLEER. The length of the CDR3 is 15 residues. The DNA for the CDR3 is TGCGCCAGCAGCTCACGACAGGGAAACACCGGGGAGCTGTTTTTT. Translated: CASSSRQGNTGELFF.

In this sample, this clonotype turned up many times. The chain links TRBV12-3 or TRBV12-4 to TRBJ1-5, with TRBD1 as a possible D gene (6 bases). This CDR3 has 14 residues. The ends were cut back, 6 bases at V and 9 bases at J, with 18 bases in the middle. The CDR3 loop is CASSQGQPEPPQHF. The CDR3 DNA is TGTGCCAGCAGCCAAGGACAGCCTGAACCGCCCCAGCATTTT.

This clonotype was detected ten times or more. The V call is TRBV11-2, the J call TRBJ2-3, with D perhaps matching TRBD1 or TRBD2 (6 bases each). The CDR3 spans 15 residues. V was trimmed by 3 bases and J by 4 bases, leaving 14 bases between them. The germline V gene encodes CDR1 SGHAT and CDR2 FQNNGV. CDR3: CASSLRGVGPDTQYF. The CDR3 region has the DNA TGTGCCAGCAGCTTGAGGGGGGTGGGCCCAGATACGCAGTATTTT.

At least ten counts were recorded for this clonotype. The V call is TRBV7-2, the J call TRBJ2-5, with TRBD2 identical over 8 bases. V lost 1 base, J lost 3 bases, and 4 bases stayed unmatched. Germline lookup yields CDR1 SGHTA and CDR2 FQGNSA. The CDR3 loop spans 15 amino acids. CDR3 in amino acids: CASSLVSGGEETQYF. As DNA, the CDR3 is TGTGCCAGCAGCTTAGTGAGCGGGGGTGAAGAGACCCAGTACTTC.

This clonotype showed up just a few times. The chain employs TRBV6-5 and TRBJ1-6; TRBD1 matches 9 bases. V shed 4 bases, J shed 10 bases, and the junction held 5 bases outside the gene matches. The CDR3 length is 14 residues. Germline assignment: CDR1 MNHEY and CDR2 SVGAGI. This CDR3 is CASSLQGAESPLHF. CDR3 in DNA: TGTGCCAGCAGTTTACAGGGGGCTGAGTCACCCCTCCACTTT.

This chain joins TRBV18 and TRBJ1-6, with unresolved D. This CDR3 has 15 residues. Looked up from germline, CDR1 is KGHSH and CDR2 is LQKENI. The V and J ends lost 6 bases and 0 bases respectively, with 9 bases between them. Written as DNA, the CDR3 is TGTGCCAGCTCGTCCTCGAGCTCCTATAATTCACCCCTCCACTTT. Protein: CASSSSSSYNSPLHF.

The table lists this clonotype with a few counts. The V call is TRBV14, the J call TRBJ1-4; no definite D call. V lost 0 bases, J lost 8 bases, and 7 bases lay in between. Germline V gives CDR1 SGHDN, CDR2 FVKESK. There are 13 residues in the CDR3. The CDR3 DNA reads TGTGCCAGCAGCCAAGAACTGGGGGAAAAACTGTTTTTT. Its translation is CASSQELGEKLFF.

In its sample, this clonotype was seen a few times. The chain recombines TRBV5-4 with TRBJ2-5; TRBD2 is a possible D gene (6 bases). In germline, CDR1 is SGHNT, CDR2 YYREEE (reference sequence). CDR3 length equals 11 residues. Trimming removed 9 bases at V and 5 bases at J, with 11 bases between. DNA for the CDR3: TGTGCCACCCATGCGGGGGAGACCCAGTACTTC. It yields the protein CATHAGETQYF.

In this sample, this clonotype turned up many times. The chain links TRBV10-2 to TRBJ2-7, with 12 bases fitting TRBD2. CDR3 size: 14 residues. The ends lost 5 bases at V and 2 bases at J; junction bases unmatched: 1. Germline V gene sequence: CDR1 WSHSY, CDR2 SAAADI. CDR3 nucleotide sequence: TGCGCCAGCAGTCCTAGCGGGGGGGCCTACGAGCAGTACTTC. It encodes CASSPSGGAYEQYF.

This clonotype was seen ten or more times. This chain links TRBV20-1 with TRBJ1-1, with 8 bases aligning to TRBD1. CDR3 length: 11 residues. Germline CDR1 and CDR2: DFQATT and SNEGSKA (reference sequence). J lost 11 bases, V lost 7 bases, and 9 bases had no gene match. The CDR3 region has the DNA TGCAGTGGGGAAAGCAGGGGGCCGGCTTTCTTT. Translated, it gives CSGESRGPAFF.

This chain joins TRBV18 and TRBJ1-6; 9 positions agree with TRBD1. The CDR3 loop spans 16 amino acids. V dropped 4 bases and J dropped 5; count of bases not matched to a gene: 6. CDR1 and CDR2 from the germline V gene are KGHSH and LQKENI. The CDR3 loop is CASSLVGQGDNSPLHF. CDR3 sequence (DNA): TGTGCCAGCTCACTCGTGGGACAGGGTGATAATTCACCCCTCCACTTT.

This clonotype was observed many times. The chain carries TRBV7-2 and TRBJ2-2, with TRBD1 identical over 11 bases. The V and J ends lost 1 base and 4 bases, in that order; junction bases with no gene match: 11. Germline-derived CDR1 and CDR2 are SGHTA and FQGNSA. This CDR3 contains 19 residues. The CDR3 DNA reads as TGTGCCAGCAGCTTAGAGGGACAGGGGGGGCCCTGGACCACCGGGGAGCTGTTTTTT. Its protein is CASSLEGQGGPWTTGELFF.

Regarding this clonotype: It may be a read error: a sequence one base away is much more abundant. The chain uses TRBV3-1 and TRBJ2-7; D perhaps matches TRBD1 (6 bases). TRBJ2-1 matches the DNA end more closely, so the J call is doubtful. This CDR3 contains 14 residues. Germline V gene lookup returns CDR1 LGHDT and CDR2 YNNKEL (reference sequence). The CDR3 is CASSQVPGAYEQFF. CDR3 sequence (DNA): TGTGCCAGCAGCCAAGTCCCAGGGGCCTACGAGCAGTTCTTC.

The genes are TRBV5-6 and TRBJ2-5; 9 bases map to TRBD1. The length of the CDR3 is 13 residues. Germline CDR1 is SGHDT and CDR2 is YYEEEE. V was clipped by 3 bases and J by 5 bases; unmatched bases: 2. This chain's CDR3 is CASSSGTGETQYF. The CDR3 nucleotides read TGTGCCAGCAGCTCCGGGACAGGGGAGACCCAGTACTTC. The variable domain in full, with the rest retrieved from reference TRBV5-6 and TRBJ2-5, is DAGVTQSPTHLIKTRGQQVTLRCSPKSGHDTVSWYQQALGQGPQFIFQYYEEEERQRGNFPDRFSGHQFPNYSSELNVNALLLGDSALYLCASSSGTGETQYFGPGTRLLVL.

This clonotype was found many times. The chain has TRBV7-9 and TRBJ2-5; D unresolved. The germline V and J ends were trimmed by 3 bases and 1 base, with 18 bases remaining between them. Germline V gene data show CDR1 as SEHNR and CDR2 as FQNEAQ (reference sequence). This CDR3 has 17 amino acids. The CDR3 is CASSFSVGRLLQETQYF. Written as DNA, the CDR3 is TGTGCCAGCAGCTTTTCGGTAGGACGGCTCCTCCAAGAGACCCAGTACTTC.

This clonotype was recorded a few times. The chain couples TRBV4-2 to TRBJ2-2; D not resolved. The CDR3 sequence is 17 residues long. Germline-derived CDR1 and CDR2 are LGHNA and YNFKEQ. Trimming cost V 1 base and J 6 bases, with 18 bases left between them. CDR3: CASSQVWAQPSPGELFF. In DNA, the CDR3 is TGTGCCAGCAGCCAAGTATGGGCCCAACCCTCCCCCGGGGAGCTGTTTTTT.